The rows below give T cell receptor beta chains drawn from one sample of a study of shared clonotypes between healthy human individuals. Assay used: immunoSEQ multiplex PCR; TCRdb lists only in-frame clones, some missing. This table holds 850,000 to 1,200,000 clones, roughly 80% found once. The sequenced material came from memory CD4+ T cells sorted from blood. The receptors originated from a man aged 18-30 years in good health. Both conserved end residues are part of each CDR3. The D gene is left open where the match is weak. Some rows mark clone size as missing; the rest say once, few, many or name a class of expanded clone.

CDR3	DNA	size	V	J	D	length
CASPSRTGNTDTQYF	TGTGCCAGCCCGAGTCGGACAGGGAATACAGATACGCAGTATTTT	NA	TRBV6-1	TRBJ2-3	TRBD1	15
CATSRDATSGLLPLILF	TGTGCCACCAGCAGAGATGCAACTAGCGGTCTATTGCCCCTCATACTTTTT	once	TRBV15	TRBJ2-3	TRBD2	17
CASGGLAGEIGEQYF	TGTGCCAGCGGGGGACTAGCGGGAGAAATTGGCGAGCAGTACTTC	NA	TRBV7-9	TRBJ2-7	TRBD2	15
CASSKGNIDYGYTF	TGTGCCAGCAGCAAGGGGAATATCGACTATGGCTACACCTTC	few	TRBV9	TRBJ1-2	NA	14
CASSEENGFGYTF	TGTGCCAGCAGTGAAGAAAACGGCTTCGGCTACACCTTC	NA	TRBV6-1	TRBJ1-2	NA	13
CASSQRRDTDSNQPQHF	TGCGCCAGCAGCCAGAGACGCGACACGGATAGCAATCAGCCCCAGCATTTT	NA	TRBV4-1	TRBJ1-5	NA	17
CASSQDNSGTGNTIYF	TGCGCCAGCAGCCAAGATAACTCAGGGACTGGAAACACCATATATTTT	NA	TRBV4-3	TRBJ1-3	NA	16
CASSYRLEGTGELFF	TGTGCCAGCAGTTACAGACTTGAGGGAACCGGGGAGCTGTTTTTT	once	TRBV6-5	TRBJ2-2	NA	15
CASSEFRTVTWALHF	TGTGCCAGCAGTGAGTTCAGGACCGTTACGTGGGCCCTCCACTTT	NA	TRBV2	TRBJ1-6	NA	15
CASLLYRDTEAFF	TGTGCCAGCCTTTTATATCGAGACACTGAAGCTTTCTTT	NA	TRBV28	TRBJ1-1	NA	13
CASSPSGWDRAYTGELFF	TGTGCCAGCAGCCCGTCTGGGTGGGACAGGGCTTACACCGGGGAGCTGTTTTTT	NA	TRBV11-2	TRBJ2-2	TRBD1	18
CASSSQGRGTDTQYF	TGTGCCAGCAGTTCCCAGGGGAGAGGGACAGATACGCAGTATTTT	many	TRBV6-5	TRBJ2-3	NA	15
CASKLTGYSGNTIYF	TGTGCCAGCAAATTGACAGGCTACTCTGGAAACACCATATATTTT	NA	TRBV7-9	TRBJ1-3	NA	15
CASSNTDTQYF	TGTGCCAGCTCAAACACAGATACGCAGTATTTT	NA	TRBV18	TRBJ2-3	NA	11
CASSQKPGRDNTGELFF	TGTGCCAGCAGCCAAAAACCGGGACGGGACAACACCGGGGAGCTGTTTTTT	NA	TRBV4-2	TRBJ2-2	NA	17
CASSLGGGGARDTQYF	TGCGCCAGCAGCTTGGGTGGCGGGGGGGCGCGAGATACGCAGTATTTT	NA	TRBV5-1	TRBJ2-3	TRBD2	16
CASSDSGARTQYF	TGTGCCAGCTCGGACAGTGGGGCTCGGACCCAGTACTTC	NA	TRBV6-1	TRBJ2-5	NA	13
CASSQGLAVTGELFF	TGTGCCAGCAGTCAGGGACTAGCGGTCACCGGGGAGCTGTTTTTT	NA	TRBV6-5	TRBJ2-2	TRBD2	15
CAWSVRQGSKAQYF	TGTGCCTGGAGTGTACGGCAGGGAAGTAAGGCCCAGTACTTC	NA	TRBV30	TRBJ2-5	NA	14
CASSSTGVVQPQHF	TGTGCCAGCAGTTCGACAGGGGTGGTTCAGCCCCAGCATTTT	few	TRBV27	TRBJ1-5	TRBD1	14
CAWNRQGSTEAFF	TGTGCCTGGAACAGACAGGGGTCCACTGAAGCTTTCTTT	NA	TRBV30	TRBJ1-1	TRBD1	13
CASSPQGMAKNIQYF	TGTGCCAGCAGCCCACAGGGGATGGCCAAAAACATTCAGTACTTC	NA	TRBV7-9	TRBJ2-4	TRBD1	15
CASSSTSNLDIQYF	TGCGCCAGCAGCTCGACTAGCAATTTGGACATTCAGTACTTC	NA	TRBV5-1	TRBJ2-4	TRBD2	14
CAISGRDRGGNEQFF	TGTGCCATCAGTGGGAGGGACAGGGGTGGCAATGAGCAGTTCTTC	once	TRBV10-3	TRBJ2-1	TRBD1	15
CASRAGNYEQYF	TGTGCCAGCAGGGCCGGGAACTACGAGCAGTACTTC	many	TRBV5-6	TRBJ2-7	NA	12
CARKAGGETQYF	TGTGCCAGAAAAGCGGGAGGAGAGACCCAGTACTTC	NA	TRBV2	TRBJ2-5	TRBD2	12
CASSPIGKLSGANVLTF	TGTGCCAGCTCACCCATAGGGAAACTCTCTGGGGCCAACGTCCTGACTTTC	NA	TRBV18	TRBJ2-6	NA	17
CASGDRNTQHF	TGTGCCAGCGGGGACAGGAACACCCAGCATTTT	few	TRBV28	TRBJ1-5	TRBD1	11
CASSLIAGGGSPLHF	TGTGCCAGCAGCTTGATCGCAGGGGGCGGTTCACCCCTCCACTTT	NA	TRBV5-4	TRBJ1-6	TRBD1	15
CASSSPSGANTGELFF	TGCGCCAGCAGCTCCCCCAGCGGAGCGAACACCGGGGAGCTGTTTTTT	NA	TRBV5-1	TRBJ2-2	NA	16
CASSRQAGGPGNEQFF	TGTGCCAGCAGTAGGCAGGCGGGGGGGCCGGGAAATGAGCAGTTCTTC	NA	TRBV2	TRBJ2-1	TRBD2	16
CASSFPTGPSGNTIYF	TGTGCCAGCAGTTTCCCAACAGGGCCCTCTGGAAACACCATATATTTT	NA	TRBV28	TRBJ1-3	NA	16
CASSPSPGPYEQYF	TGTGCCAGCAGCCCTAGCCCCGGCCCCTACGAGCAGTACTTC	NA	TRBV7-2	TRBJ2-7	NA	14
CASSVEGGRTEAFF	TGTGCCAGCAGCGTAGAGGGCGGGAGGACTGAAGCTTTCTTT	NA	TRBV9	TRBJ1-1	NA	14
CAISESKPGGFYEQYF	TGTGCCATCAGTGAGTCGAAACCAGGGGGCTTCTACGAGCAGTACTTC	NA	TRBV10-3	TRBJ2-7	TRBD1	16
CASSSRTGANTEAFF	TGTGCCAGCTCATCTCGGACAGGGGCGAACACTGAAGCTTTCTTT	NA	TRBV18	TRBJ1-1	TRBD1	15
CASSPTRTSGGQETQYF	TGTGCCAGCTCACCGACTAGGACTAGCGGGGGACAAGAGACCCAGTACTTC	NA	TRBV18	TRBJ2-5	TRBD2	17
CASEGGANEQFF	TGTGCCAGTGAGGGGGGGGCGAATGAGCAGTTCTTC	few	TRBV6-6	TRBJ2-1	NA	12